This T cell receptor beta chain was sequenced for a study of OX40 agonist ivuxolimab in advanced cancers. TCRdb keeps only in-frame clones here, not all; method: immunoSEQ multiplex PCR. The table records around 99,000 clones, around 93% of them present only once. The clonotype comes from an adult with an advanced solid tumor such as melanoma, head and neck, liver or kidney cancer. The sequenced sample was CD4+ or CD8+ T cells sorted from blood, obtained in a trial of the OX40 agonist ivuxolimab.

CDR3 nucleotides: TGTGCCAGCAGCCCGGGACATTGGGAGACCCAGTACTTC. It translates to CASSPGHWETQYF. The chain has TRBV7-2 and TRBJ2-5, with D possibly matching TRBD1 (6 bases). The V end was cut by 5 bases, the J end by 5 bases, with 12 bases between. Germline loops: CDR1 SGHTA, CDR2 FQGNSA. This CDR3 contains 13 residues.